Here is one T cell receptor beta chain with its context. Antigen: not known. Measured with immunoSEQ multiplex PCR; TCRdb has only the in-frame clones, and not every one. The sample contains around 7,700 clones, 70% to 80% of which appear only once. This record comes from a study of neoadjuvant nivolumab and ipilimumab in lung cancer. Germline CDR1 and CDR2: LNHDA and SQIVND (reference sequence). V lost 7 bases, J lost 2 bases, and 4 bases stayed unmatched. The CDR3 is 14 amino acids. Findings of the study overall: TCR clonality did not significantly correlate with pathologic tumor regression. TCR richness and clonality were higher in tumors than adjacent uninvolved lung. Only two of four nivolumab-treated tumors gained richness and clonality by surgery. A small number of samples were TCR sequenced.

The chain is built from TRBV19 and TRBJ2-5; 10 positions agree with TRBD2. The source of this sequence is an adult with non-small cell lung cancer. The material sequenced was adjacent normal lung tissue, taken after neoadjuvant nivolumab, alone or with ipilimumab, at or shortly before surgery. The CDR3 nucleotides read TGTGCCAGTACCAAGACTAGCGGGCAAGAGACCCAGTACTTC. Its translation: CASTKTSGQETQYF.